This T cell receptor (beta chain) was recovered during a study of blood T cell repertoires in COVID-19. Looked up from germline, CDR1 is MNHNY and CDR2 is SVGAGI (reference sequence). The CDR3 loop spans 15 amino acids. Unmatched junction bases numbered 13, after V lost 10 bases and J lost 2 bases. Produced via immunoSEQ multiplex PCR; TCRdb's table is partial and in-frame only. Of 120,000 to 150,000 clones in the sample, approximately 85% are singletons; the top ten hold about 2.6%. This TCR was sampled from a human donor with acute or convalescent COVID-19. The donor label of this sample is uncertain. The sample comprised peripheral blood. The chain carries TRBV6-6 and TRBJ1-1, with 7 nucleotides matching TRBD1. CDR3 sequence: CATHQKTGPNTEAFF. The CDR3 DNA reads as TGTGCCACCCATCAAAAGACAGGGCCAAACACTGAAGCTTTCTTT.